The clone carrying this T cell receptor (beta chain) appeared many times. The source of the sample is a study of CD8 T cells in ankylosing spondylitis. TCRdb independently ran MiXCR on the 5' RACE reads; one entry per CDR3 protein. This table holds about 150,000 distinct CDR3 sequences, roughly an eighth found once. J was trimmed by 4 bases and V by 6 bases; bases with no gene match: 9. Germline CDR1 is SQVTM and CDR2 is ANQGSEA. The CDR3 consists of 14 residues. Sequencing was carried out using blood, either unsorted or a sorted T cell fraction (not recorded which). The chain has TRBV29-1 and TRBJ2-5; 9 nucleotides agree with TRBD2. This clonotype originated in a female donor with ankylosing spondylitis or in good health (not recorded which). Here the CDR3 reads CSVAALAGVETQYF. CDR3 DNA sequence: TGCAGCGTCGCCGCTTTAGCGGGAGTAGAGACCCAGTACTTC.